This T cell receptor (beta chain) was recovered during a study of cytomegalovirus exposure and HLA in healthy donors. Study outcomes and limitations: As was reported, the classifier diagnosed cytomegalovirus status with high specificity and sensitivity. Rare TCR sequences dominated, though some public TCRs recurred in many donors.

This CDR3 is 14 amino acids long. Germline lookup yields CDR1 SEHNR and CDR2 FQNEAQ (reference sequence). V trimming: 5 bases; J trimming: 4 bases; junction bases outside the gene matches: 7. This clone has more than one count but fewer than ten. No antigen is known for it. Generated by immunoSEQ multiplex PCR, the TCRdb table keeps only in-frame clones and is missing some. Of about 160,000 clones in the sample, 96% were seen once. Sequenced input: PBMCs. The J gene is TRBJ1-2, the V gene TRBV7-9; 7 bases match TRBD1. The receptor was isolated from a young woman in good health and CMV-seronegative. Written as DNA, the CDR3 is TGTGCCAGCAGCATCCAGGGGGAGCTCTATGGCTACACCTTC. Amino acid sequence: CASSIQGELYGYTF.